This T cell receptor (beta chain) was observed in a study of T cell repertoires in cytomegalovirus infection. This clonotype was found a few times. Its antigen remains unidentified. The germline gives CDR1 MNHGY, CDR2 SAAAGT. V lost 0 bases and J 0 bases, leaving 7 bases between the germline ends. CDR3 length: 15 amino acids. In TCRdb, the reads were re-called with MiXCR into one record per CDR3 protein. The sample shows about 60,000 distinct CDR3 sequences, about a third of them seen only once. The chain recombines TRBV6-8 with TRBJ2-3; unclear D gene. Sequencing input: PBMCs, sequenced either directly or after in vitro stimulation (not recorded which). The sequence was collected from a human donor in good health (CMV status not recorded). Some clones in this sample may be carry-over from other donors' samples. CDR3 residues: CASSYSLGSTDTQYF. The CDR3 coding sequence is TGTGCCAGCAGTTACTCGCTGGGCAGCACAGATACGCAGTATTTT.